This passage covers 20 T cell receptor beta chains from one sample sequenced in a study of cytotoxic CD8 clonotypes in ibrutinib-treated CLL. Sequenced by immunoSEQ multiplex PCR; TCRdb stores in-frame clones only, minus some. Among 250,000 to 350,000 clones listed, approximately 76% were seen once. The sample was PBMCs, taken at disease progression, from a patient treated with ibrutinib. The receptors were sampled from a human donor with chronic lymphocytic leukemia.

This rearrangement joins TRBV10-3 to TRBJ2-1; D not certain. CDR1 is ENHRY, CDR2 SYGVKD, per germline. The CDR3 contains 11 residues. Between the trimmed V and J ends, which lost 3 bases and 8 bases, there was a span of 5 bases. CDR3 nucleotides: TGTGCCATCAGTGAAAGATATGAGCAGTTCTTC. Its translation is CAISERYEQFF.

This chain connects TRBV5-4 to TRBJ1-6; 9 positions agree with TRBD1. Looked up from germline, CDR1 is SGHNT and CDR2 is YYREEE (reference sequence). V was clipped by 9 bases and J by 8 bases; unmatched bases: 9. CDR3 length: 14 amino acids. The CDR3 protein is CANPVRQGDSPLHF. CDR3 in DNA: TGTGCCAATCCGGTTAGACAGGGGGATTCACCCCTCCACTTT.

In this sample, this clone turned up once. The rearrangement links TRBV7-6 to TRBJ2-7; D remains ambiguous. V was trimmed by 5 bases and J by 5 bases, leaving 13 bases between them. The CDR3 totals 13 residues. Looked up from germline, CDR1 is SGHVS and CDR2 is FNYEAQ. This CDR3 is CASSPNDWDEQYF. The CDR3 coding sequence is TGTGCCAGCAGCCCAAATGACTGGGACGAGCAGTACTTC.

The CDR3 region is CASSRDRDETQYF. CDR3 coding DNA: TGTGCCAGCAGCCGGGACAGGGATGAGACCCAGTACTTC. This rearrangement joins TRBV11-2 to TRBJ2-5; the match to TRBD1 covers 9 bases. Looked up from germline, CDR1 is SGHAT and CDR2 is FQNNGV. The V segment lost 5 bases and the J segment 5 bases; nucleotides outside the gene matches: 3. This CDR3 region has 13 residues.

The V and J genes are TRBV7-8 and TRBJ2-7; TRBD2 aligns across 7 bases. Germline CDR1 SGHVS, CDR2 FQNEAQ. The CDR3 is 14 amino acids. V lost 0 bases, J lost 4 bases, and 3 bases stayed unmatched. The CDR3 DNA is TGTGCCAGCAGCTTAGCGCCTAGCGGTTACGAGCAGTACTTC. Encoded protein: CASSLAPSGYEQYF.

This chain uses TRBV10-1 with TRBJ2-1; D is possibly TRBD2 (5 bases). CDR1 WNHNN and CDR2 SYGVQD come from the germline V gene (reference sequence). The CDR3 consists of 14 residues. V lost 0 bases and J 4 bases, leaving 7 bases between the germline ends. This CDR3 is CASSESPGYNEQFF. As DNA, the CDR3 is TGCGCCAGCAGTGAGTCTCCGGGGTACAATGAGCAGTTCTTC.

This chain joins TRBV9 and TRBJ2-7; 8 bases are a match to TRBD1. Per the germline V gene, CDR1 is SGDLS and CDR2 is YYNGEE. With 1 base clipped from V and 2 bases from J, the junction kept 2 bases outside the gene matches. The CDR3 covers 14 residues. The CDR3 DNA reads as TGTGCCAGCAGCGTAACAGGGGGAGCCTACGAGCAGTACTTC. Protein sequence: CASSVTGGAYEQYF. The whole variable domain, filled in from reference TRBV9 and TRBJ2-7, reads DSGVTQTPKHLITATGQRVTLRCSPRSGDLSVYWYQQSLDQGLQFLIQYYNGEERAKGNILERFSAQQFPDLHSELNLSSLELGDSALYFCASSVTGGAYEQYFGPGTRLTVT.

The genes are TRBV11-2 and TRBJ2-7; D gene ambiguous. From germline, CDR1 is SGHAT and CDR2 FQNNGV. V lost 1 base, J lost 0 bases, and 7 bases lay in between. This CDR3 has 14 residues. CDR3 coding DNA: TGTGCCAGCAGCTTAGTAGGAAGCTCCTACGAGCAGTACTTC. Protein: CASSLVGSSYEQYF.

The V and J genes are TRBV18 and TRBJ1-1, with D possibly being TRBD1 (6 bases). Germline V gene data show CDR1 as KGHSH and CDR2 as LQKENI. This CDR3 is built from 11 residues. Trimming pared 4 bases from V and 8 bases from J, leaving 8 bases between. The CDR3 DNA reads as TGTGCCAGCTCACTTACAGGGGAAGCTTTCTTT. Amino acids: CASSLTGEAFF.

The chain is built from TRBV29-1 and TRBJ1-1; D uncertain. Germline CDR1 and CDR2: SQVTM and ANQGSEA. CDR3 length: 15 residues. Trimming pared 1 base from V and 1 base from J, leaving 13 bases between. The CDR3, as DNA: TGCAGCGTTGAAGGGGTAGGCAGGTCGAACACTGAAGCTTTCTTT. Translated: CSVEGVGRSNTEAFF.

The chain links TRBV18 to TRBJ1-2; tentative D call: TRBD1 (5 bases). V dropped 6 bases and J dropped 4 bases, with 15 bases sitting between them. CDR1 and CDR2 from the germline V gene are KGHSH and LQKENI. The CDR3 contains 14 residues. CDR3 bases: TGTGCCAGCTCTCCCGACAGCCTTAGCTATGGCTACACCTTC. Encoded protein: CASSPDSLSYGYTF.

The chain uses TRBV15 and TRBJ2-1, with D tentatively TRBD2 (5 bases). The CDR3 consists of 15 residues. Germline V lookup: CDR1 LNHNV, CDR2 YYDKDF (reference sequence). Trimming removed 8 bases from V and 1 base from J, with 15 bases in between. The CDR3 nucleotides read TGTGCCACCTGGCGCGGGTGGGGATCCTACAATGAGCAGTTCTTC. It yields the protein CATWRGWGSYNEQFF.

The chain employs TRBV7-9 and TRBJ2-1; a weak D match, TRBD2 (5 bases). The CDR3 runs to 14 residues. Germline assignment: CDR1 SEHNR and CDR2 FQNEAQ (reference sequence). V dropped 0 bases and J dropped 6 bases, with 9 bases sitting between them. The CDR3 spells CASSLAGVANEQFF. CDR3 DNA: TGTGCCAGCAGCTTAGCGGGAGTAGCCAATGAGCAGTTCTTC. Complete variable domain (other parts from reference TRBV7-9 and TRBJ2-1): DTGVSQNPRHKITKRGQNVTFRCDPISEHNRLYWYRQTLGQGPEFLTYFQNEAQLEKSRLLSDRFSAERPKGSFSTLEIQRTEQGDSAMYLCASSLAGVANEQFFGPGTRLTVL.

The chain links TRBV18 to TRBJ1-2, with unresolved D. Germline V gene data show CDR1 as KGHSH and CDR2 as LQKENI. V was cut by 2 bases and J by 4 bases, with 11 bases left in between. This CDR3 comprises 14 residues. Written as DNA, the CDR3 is TGTGCCAGCTCACCATCAATTGCGGGCTATGGCTACACCTTC. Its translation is CASSPSIAGYGYTF.

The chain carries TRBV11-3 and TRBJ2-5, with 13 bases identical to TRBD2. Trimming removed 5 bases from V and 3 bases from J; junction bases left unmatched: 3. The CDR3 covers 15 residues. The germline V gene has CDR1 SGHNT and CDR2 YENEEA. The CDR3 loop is CASSLGTSGKETQYF. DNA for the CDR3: TGTGCCAGCAGCCTTGGGACTAGCGGGAAAGAGACCCAGTACTTC.

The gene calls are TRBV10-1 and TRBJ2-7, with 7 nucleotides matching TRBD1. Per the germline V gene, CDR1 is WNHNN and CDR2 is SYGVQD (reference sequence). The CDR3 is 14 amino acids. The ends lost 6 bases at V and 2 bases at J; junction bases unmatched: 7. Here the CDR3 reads CASSDRTGTYEQYF. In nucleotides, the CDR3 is TGCGCCAGCAGCGACCGGACAGGCACCTACGAGCAGTACTTC.

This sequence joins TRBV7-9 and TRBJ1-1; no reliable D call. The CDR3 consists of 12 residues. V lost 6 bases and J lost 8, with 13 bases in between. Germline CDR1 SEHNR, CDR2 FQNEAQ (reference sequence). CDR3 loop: CASSQPGREAFF. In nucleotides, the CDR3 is TGTGCCAGCAGTCAACCGGGCAGGGAAGCTTTCTTT.

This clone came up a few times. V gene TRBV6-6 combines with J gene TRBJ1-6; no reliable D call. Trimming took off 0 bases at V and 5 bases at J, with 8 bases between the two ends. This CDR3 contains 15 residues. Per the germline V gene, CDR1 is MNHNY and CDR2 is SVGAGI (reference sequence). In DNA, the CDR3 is TGTGCCAGCAGTTACTCGGCCCGAAATAATTCACCCCTCCACTTT. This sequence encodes CASSYSARNNSPLHF.

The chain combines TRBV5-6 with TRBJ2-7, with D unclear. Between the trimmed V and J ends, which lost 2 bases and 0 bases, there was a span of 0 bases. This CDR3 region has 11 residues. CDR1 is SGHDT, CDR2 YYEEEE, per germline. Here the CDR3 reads CASSFSYEQYF. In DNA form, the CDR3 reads TGTGCCAGCAGCTTCTCCTACGAGCAGTACTTC.

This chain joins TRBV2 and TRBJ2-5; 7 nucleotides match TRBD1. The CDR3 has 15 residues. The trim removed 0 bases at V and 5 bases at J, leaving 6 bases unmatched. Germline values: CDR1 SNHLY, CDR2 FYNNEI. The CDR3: CASSEAGEGAETQYF. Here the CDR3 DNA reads TGTGCCAGCAGTGAAGCGGGAGAGGGGGCGGAGACCCAGTACTTC.